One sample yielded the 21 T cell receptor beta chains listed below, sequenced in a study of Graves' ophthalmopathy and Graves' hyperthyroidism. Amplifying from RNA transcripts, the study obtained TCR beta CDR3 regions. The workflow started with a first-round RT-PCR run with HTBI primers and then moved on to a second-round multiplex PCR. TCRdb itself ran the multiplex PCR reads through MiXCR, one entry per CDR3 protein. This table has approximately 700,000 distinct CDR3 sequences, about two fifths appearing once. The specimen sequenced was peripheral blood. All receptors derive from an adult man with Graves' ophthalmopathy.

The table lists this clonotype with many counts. The CDR3 nucleotides are TGTGCCAGCAGCCCCCCGGGTGGCTCTGGAAACACCATATATTTT. It is translated as CASSPPGGSGNTIYF. The V and J genes are TRBV6-6 and TRBJ1-3, with D unclear. Germline V gives CDR1 MNHNY, CDR2 SVGAGI (reference sequence). Deletions cut 6 bases from V and 0 bases from J, with 12 bases between. The CDR3 is made up of 15 amino acids.

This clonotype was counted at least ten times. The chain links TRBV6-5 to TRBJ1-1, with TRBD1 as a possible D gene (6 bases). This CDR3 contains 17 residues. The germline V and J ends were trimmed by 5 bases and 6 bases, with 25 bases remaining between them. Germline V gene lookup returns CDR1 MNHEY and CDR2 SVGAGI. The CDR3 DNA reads TGTGCCAGCAGTCGCCACACGGGACACTTGGGAGGAGCTGAAGCTTTCTTT. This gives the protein CASSRHTGHLGGAEAFF.

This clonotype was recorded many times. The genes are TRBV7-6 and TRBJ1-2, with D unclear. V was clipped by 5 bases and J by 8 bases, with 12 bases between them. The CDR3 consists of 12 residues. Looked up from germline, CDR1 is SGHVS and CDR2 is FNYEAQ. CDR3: CASSPVLGGYTF. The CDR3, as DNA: TGTGCCAGCAGCCCCGTGTTGGGGGGCTACACCTTC.

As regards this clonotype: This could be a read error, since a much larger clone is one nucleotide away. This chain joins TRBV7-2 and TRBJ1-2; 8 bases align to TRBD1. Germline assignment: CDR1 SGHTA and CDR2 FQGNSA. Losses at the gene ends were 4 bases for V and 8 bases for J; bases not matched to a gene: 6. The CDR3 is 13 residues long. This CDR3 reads CASSSLTGEGYTF. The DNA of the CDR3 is TGTGCCAGCAGCTCCTTGACAGGGGAGGGCTACACCTTC.

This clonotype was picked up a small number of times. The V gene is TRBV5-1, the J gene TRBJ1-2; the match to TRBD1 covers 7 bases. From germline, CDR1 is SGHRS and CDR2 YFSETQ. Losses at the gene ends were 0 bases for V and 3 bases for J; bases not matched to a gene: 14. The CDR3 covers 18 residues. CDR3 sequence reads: CASSLAQNRGRLHYGYTF. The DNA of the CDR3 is TGCGCCAGCAGCTTGGCCCAAAACAGGGGCAGGCTTCACTATGGCTACACCTTC.

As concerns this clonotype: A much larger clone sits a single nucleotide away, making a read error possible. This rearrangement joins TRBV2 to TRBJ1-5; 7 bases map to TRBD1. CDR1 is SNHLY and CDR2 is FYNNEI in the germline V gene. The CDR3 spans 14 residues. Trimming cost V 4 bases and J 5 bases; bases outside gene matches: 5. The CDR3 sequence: CASSGGTVYQPQHF. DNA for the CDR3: TGTGCCAGCAGTGGAGGGACAGTTTATCAGCCCCAGCATTTT.

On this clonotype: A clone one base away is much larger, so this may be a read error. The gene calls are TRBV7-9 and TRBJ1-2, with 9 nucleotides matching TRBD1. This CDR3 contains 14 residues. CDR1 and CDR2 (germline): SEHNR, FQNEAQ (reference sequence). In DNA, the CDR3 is TGCGCCAGCAGCCCGGGACAGGGATCGCTCAGCTACACCTTC. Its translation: CASSPGQGSLSYTF.

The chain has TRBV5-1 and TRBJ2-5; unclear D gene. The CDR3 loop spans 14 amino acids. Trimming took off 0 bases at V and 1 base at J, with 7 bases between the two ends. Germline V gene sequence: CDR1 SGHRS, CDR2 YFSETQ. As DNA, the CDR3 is TGCGCCAGCAGCTTGGAGGCACCCCAAGAGACCCAGTACTTC. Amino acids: CASSLEAPQETQYF.

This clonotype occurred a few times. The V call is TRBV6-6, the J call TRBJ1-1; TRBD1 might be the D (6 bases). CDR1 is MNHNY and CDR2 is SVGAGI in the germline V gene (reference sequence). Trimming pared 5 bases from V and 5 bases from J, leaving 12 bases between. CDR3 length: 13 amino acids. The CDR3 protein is CASSNRVGTEAFF. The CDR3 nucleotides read TGTGCCAGCAGTAACAGGGTTGGGACTGAAGCTTTCTTT.

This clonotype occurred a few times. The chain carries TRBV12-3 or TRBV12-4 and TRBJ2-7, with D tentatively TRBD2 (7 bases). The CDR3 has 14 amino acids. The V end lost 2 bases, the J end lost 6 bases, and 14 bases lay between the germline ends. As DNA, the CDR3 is TGTGCCAGCAGTTTATCCGCGGGGGCGGGCGAGCAGTACTTC. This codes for CASSLSAGAGEQYF.

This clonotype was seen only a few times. The CDR3 sequence: CASSLTEGAATREAFF. The CDR3 DNA sequence: TGCGCCAGCAGCCTCACTGAGGGGGCAGCCACTCGAGAAGCTTTCTTT. This chain connects TRBV4-3 to TRBJ1-1; 7 bases line up with TRBD1. The CDR3 contains 16 residues. V lost 4 bases, J lost 8 bases, and 16 bases stayed unmatched. Germline V gene data show CDR1 as LGHNA and CDR2 as YSLEER.

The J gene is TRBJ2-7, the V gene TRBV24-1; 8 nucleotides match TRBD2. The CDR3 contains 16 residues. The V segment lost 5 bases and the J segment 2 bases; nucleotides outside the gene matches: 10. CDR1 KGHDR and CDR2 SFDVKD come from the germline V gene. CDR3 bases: TGTGCCACCAGTGCTGAAAGGACGGGGGGGACCTACGAGCAGTACTTC. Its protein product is CATSAERTGGTYEQYF.

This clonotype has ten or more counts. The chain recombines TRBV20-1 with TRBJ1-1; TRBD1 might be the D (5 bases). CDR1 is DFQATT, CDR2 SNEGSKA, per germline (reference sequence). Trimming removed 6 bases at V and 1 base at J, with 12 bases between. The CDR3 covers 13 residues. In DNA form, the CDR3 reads TGCAGTGCCGAGCCCCAGGGGAACACTGAAGCTTTCTTT. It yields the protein CSAEPQGNTEAFF.

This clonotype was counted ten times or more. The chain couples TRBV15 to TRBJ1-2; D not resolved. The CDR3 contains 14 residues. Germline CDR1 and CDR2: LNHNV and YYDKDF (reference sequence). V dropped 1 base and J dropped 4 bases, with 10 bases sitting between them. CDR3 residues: CATSRVAPPYGYTF. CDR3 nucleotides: TGTGCCACCAGCAGAGTTGCTCCACCCTATGGCTACACCTTC.

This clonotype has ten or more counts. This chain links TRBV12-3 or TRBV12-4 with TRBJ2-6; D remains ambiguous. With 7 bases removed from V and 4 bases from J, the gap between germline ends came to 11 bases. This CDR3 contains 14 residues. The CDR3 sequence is CASKHTTGANVLTF. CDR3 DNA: TGTGCCAGCAAACACACGACAGGGGCCAACGTCCTGACTTTC.

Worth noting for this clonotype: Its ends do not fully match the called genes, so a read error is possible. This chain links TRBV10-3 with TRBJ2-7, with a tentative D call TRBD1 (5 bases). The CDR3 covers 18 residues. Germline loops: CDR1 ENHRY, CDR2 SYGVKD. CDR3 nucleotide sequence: TGTGCCAGCAGTTACTCGATCGGCCAGGGCACGAACACCGGGGAGCAGTACTTC. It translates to CASSYSIGQGTNTGEQYF.

CDR3 coding DNA: TGTGCCAGCAGGGTGACAGCCTCTAACACCGGGGAGCTGTTTTTT. Protein sequence: CASRVTASNTGELFF. The chain links TRBV2 to TRBJ2-2, with D perhaps matching TRBD1 (5 bases). CDR3 length: 15 amino acids. Germline V gene data show CDR1 as SNHLY and CDR2 as FYNNEI. Trimming cost V 6 bases and J 2 bases, with 13 bases left between them.

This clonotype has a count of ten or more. In nucleotides, the CDR3 is TGTGCCAGCAGCTCGACTGGCGTTCTCTACGAGCAGTACTTC. It is translated as CASSSTGVLYEQYF. The chain is built from TRBV7-9 and TRBJ2-7; D remains ambiguous. The germline CDR1 and CDR2 sequences are SEHNR and FQNEAQ (reference sequence). Trimming left V 4 bases short and J 3 bases short, with 13 bases between. CDR3 length: 14 residues.

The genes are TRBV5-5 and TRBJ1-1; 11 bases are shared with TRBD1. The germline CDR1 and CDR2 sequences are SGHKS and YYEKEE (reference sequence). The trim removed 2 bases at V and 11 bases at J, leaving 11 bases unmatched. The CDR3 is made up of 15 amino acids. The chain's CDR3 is CASSFTPGQGGSAFF. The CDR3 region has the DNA TGTGCCAGCAGCTTCACCCCGGGACAGGGGGGATCGGCTTTCTTT.

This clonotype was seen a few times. The CDR3 here is CAWKSAYEQYF. In nucleotides, the CDR3 is TGTGCCTGGAAGTCCGCCTACGAGCAGTACTTC. The chain links TRBV19 to TRBJ2-7; D is unresolved. With 11 bases removed from V and 2 bases from J, the gap between germline ends came to 10 bases. The length of the CDR3 is 11 residues. The germline gives CDR1 LNHDA, CDR2 SQIVND (reference sequence).

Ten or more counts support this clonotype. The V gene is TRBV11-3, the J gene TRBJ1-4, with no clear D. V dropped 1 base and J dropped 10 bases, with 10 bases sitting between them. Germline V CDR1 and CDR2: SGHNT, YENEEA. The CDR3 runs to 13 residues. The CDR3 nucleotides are TGTGCCAGCAGCTTAGTCCCGGCGGGAAAACTGTTTTTT. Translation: CASSLVPAGKLFF.